These T cell receptor beta chains were read from a single sample in a study of blood T cell repertoires in COVID-19. Using immunoSEQ multiplex PCR, the repertoire was profiled, and TCRdb retains in-frame clones only, with some absent. This sample carries over 150,000 clones, approximately 82% of them seen once, and the ten largest clones take roughly 10%. The sequenced sample was peripheral blood. Receptors were obtained from a woman older than 75 with active or convalescent COVID-19. Each CDR3 is given with its conserved first and last residue. D genes are given only for firm matches. Clone size is given for some rows only: seen once, a few or many times, or a class if the clone is expanded.

V gene,clone size,J gene,D gene,CDR3 protein,CDR3 DNA
TRBV4-1,NA,TRBJ1-5,NA,CASSQVPGSLGNQPQHF,TGCGCCAGCAGCCAAGTTCCGGGTTCCCTGGGCAATCAGCCCCAGCATTTT
TRBV28,NA,TRBJ2-5,TRBD2,CASSLIAGFQETQYF,TGTGCCAGCAGTTTGATAGCGGGATTCCAAGAGACCCAGTACTTC
TRBV5-1,NA,TRBJ1-2,TRBD1,CASSVWDRIMGGYTF,TGCGCCAGCAGCGTTTGGGACAGGATTATGGGAGGCTACACCTTC
TRBV27,NA,TRBJ1-5,TRBD1,CASRDLDRGGIGNQPQHF,TGTGCCAGCAGGGACCTGGACAGGGGGGGAATTGGCAATCAGCCCCAGCATTTT
TRBV19,NA,TRBJ2-2,TRBD1,CASRPRQGASGELFF,TGTGCCAGTAGACCCCGACAGGGGGCCTCCGGGGAGCTGTTTTTT
TRBV6-4,NA,TRBJ2-1,TRBD2,CASSTIAGGYNEQFF,TGTGCCAGCAGTACAATAGCGGGAGGGTACAATGAGCAGTTCTTC
TRBV3-1/TRBV3-2,NA,TRBJ2-2,TRBD1,CASSPIGTGGNGELFF,TGTGCCAGCAGCCCTATCGGGACAGGGGGAAACGGGGAGCTGTTTTTT
TRBV5-1,NA,TRBJ1-2,TRBD1,CASSLPQGDLDGYTF,TGCGCCAGCAGCTTGCCCCAGGGGGATTTAGATGGCTACACCTTC
TRBV5-4,NA,TRBJ1-1,NA,CASSQDRMNTEAFF,TGTGCCAGCAGCCAGGACAGAATGAACACTGAAGCTTTCTTT
TRBV9,NA,TRBJ1-1,TRBD1,CASSGQGASEAFF,TGTGCCAGCAGCGGACAGGGGGCTAGTGAAGCTTTCTTT
TRBV2,NA,TRBJ2-5,TRBD2,CASRGTSVLETQYF,TGTGCCAGCAGGGGGACTAGCGTCTTGGAGACCCAGTACTTC
TRBV7-3,NA,TRBJ1-5,TRBD1,CASSSGEGQDQHF,TGTGCCAGCAGCTCCGGAGAGGGACAGGACCAGCATTTT
TRBV9,NA,TRBJ2-3,NA,CASSVAGTDTQYF,TGTGCCAGCAGCGTTGCGGGAACCGATACGCAGTATTTT
TRBV2,NA,TRBJ2-7,NA,CASSEGTGYEQYF,TGTGCCAGCAGTGAAGGAACTGGCTACGAGCAGTACTTC
TRBV19,NA,TRBJ2-4,TRBD1,CASNSQGVEGIQYF,TGTGCCAGTAACTCTCAGGGGGTAGAGGGCATTCAGTACTTC
TRBV18,NA,TRBJ2-1,TRBD2,CASSPSTGGLGNEQFF,TGTGCCAGCTCACCTTCAACGGGGGGGCTAGGGAATGAGCAGTTCTTC
TRBV30,NA,TRBJ2-7,NA,CAWRGTRSGEQYF,TGTGCCTGGAGGGGCACCCGATCAGGCGAGCAGTACTTC
TRBV6-5,NA,TRBJ2-1,TRBD1,CASYSGQFYNEQFF,TGTGCCAGTTATTCGGGACAGTTCTACAATGAGCAGTTCTTC
TRBV19,once,TRBJ2-2,NA,CASSMDLVGNTGELFF,TGTGCCAGTAGTATGGATCTAGTCGGGAACACCGGGGAGCTGTTTTTT
TRBV28,NA,TRBJ2-5,TRBD1,CASTGVGDRVRETQYF,TGTGCCAGCACAGGAGTGGGGGACAGGGTCCGAGAGACCCAGTACTTC
TRBV2,few,TRBJ2-2,NA,CASSDKRHTGELFF,TGTGCCAGCAGTGATAAGCGGCACACCGGGGAGCTGTTTTTT
TRBV25-1,few,TRBJ1-1,NA,CASSAYLGSNTEAFF,TGTGCCAGCAGTGCGTACTTGGGCTCGAACACTGAAGCTTTCTTT
TRBV20-1,NA,TRBJ2-1,NA,CSASRGEQFF,TGCAGTGCTAGTAGGGGTGAGCAGTTCTTC
TRBV5-1,once,TRBJ2-1,NA,CASSSRQISYNEQFF,TGCGCCAGCAGCTCGCGACAGATCTCCTACAATGAGCAGTTCTTC
TRBV7-9,once,TRBJ2-5,NA,CASSLGQTGQETQYF,TGTGCCAGCAGCTTAGGTCAGACGGGCCAAGAGACCCAGTACTTC
TRBV5-1,NA,TRBJ2-5,NA,CASSFGQGETQYF,TGCGCCAGCAGCTTTGGGCAGGGAGAGACCCAGTACTTC
TRBV9,NA,TRBJ1-4,NA,CASSARMREKLFF,TGTGCCAGCAGCGCCCGGATGCGGGAAAAACTGTTTTTT
TRBV9,NA,TRBJ2-2,TRBD1,CASSARTGPMGGELFF,TGTGCCAGCAGCGCGAGGACAGGGCCAATGGGCGGGGAGCTGTTTTTT